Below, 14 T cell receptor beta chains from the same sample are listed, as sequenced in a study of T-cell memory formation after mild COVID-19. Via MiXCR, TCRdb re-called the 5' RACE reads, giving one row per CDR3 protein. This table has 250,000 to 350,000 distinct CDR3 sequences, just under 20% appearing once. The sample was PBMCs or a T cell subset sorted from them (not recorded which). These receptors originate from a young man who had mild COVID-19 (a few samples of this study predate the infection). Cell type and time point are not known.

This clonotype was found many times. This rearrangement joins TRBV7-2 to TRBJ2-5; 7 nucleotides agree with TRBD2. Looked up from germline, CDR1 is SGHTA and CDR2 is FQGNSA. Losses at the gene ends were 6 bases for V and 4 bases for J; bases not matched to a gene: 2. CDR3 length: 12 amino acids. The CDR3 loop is CASSSGGETQYF. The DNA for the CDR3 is TGTGCCAGCAGTTCGGGGGGAGAGACCCAGTACTTC.

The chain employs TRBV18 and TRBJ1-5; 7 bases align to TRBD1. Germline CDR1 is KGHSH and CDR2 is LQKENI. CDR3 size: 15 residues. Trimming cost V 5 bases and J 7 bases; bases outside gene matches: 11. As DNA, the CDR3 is TGTGCCAGCTCAGTAGGACAGGCGGTAGGGCAGCCCCAGCATTTT. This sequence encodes CASSVGQAVGQPQHF.

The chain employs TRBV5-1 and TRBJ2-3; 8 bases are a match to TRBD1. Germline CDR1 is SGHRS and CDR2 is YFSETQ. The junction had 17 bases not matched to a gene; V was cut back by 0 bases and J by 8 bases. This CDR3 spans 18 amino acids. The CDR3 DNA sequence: TGCGCCAGCAGCTTGGGCCCCCGGACAGGGCCCCGGTCGAGTACGCAGTATTTT. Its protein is CASSLGPRTGPRSSTQYF.

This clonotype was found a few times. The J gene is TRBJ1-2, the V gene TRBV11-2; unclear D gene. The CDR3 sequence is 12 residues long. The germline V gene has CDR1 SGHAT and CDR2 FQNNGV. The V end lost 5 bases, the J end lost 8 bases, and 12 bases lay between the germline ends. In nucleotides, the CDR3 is TGTGCCAGCAGCACCGGACCCGTCGGCTACACCTTC. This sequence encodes CASSTGPVGYTF.

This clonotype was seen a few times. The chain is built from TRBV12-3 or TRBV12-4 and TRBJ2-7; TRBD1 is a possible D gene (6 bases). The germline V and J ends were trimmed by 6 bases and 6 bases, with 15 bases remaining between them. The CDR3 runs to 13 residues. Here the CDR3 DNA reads TGTGCCAGCAGCCTCATACAGGGTTCCGAGCAGTACGTC. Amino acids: CASSLIQGSEQYV.

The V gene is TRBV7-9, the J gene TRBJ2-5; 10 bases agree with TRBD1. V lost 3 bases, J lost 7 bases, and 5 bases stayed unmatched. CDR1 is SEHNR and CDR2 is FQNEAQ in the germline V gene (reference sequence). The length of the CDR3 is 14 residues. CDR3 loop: CASSLTGGDGTQYF. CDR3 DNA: TGTGCCAGCAGCTTGACAGGGGGCGATGGGACCCAGTACTTC.

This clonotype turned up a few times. CDR3 sequence: CATSGWSGGRETQYF. The CDR3 DNA sequence: TGTGCCACCAGTGGTTGGTCCGGGGGCAGGGAGACCCAGTACTTC. The chain employs TRBV24-1 and TRBJ2-5; tentatively, D is TRBD1 or TRBD2 (6 bases each). Per the germline V gene, CDR1 is KGHDR and CDR2 is SFDVKD. This CDR3 is built from 15 residues. Between the trimmed V and J ends, which lost 5 bases and 5 bases, there was a span of 17 bases.

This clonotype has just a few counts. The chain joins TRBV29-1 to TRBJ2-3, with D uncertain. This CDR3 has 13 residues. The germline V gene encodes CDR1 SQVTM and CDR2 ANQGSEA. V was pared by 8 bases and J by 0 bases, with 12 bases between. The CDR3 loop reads CSSRAFSTDTQYF. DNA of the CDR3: TGCAGCTCGCGCGCTTTTAGCACAGATACGCAGTATTTT.

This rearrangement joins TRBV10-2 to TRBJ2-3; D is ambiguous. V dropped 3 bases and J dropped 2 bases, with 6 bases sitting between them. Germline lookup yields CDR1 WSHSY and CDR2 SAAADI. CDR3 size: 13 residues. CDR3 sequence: CASSDPVTDTQYF. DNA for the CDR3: TGCGCCAGCAGTGATCCCGTCACAGATACGCAGTATTTT.

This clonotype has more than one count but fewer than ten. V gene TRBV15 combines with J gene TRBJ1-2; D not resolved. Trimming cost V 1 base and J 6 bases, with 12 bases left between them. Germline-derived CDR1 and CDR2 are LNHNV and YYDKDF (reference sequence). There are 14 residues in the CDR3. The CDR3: CATSRAREPDGYTF. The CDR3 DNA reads TGTGCCACCAGCAGAGCAAGGGAACCGGATGGCTACACCTTC.

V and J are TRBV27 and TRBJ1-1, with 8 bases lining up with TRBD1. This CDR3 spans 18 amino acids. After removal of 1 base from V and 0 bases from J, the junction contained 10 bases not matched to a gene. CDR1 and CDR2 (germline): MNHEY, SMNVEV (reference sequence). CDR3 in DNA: TGTGCCAGCAGTTTATTCGTAAGGACAGGGCAAATGAACACTGAAGCTTTCTTT. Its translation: CASSLFVRTGQMNTEAFF.

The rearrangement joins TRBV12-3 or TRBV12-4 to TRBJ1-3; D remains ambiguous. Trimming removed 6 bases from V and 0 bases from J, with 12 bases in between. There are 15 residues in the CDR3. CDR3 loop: CASSRWGVSGNTIYF. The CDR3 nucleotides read TGTGCCAGCAGCCGTTGGGGAGTCTCTGGAAACACCATATATTTT.

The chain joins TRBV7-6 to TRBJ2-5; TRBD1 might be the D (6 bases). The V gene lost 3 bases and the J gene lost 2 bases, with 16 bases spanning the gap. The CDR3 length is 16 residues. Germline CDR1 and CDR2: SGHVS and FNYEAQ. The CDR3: CASSFNIYRVQETQYF. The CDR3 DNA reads TGTGCCAGCAGCTTCAATATCTACAGGGTACAAGAGACCCAGTACTTC.

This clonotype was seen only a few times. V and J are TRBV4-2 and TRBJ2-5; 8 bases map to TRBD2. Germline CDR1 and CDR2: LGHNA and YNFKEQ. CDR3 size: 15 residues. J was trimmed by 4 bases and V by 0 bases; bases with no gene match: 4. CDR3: CASSQDRGGPETQYF. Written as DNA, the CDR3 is TGTGCCAGCAGCCAAGATCGGGGGGGGCCAGAGACCCAGTACTTC.